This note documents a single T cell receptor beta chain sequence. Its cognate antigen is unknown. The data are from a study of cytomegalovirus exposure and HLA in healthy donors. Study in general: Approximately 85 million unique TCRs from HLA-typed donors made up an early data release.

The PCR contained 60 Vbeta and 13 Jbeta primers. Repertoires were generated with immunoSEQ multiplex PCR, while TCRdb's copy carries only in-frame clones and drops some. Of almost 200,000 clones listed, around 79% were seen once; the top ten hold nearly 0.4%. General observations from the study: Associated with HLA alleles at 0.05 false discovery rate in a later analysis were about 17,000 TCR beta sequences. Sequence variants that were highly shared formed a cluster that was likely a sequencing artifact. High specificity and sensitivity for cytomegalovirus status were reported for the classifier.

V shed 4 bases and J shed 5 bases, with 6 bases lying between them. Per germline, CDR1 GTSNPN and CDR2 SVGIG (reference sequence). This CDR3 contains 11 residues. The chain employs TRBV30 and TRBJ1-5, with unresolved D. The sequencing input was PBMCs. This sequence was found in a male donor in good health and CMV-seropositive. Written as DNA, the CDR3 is TGTGCCTGGAAGAGGGATCAGCCCCAGCATTTT. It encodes CAWKRDQPQHF.